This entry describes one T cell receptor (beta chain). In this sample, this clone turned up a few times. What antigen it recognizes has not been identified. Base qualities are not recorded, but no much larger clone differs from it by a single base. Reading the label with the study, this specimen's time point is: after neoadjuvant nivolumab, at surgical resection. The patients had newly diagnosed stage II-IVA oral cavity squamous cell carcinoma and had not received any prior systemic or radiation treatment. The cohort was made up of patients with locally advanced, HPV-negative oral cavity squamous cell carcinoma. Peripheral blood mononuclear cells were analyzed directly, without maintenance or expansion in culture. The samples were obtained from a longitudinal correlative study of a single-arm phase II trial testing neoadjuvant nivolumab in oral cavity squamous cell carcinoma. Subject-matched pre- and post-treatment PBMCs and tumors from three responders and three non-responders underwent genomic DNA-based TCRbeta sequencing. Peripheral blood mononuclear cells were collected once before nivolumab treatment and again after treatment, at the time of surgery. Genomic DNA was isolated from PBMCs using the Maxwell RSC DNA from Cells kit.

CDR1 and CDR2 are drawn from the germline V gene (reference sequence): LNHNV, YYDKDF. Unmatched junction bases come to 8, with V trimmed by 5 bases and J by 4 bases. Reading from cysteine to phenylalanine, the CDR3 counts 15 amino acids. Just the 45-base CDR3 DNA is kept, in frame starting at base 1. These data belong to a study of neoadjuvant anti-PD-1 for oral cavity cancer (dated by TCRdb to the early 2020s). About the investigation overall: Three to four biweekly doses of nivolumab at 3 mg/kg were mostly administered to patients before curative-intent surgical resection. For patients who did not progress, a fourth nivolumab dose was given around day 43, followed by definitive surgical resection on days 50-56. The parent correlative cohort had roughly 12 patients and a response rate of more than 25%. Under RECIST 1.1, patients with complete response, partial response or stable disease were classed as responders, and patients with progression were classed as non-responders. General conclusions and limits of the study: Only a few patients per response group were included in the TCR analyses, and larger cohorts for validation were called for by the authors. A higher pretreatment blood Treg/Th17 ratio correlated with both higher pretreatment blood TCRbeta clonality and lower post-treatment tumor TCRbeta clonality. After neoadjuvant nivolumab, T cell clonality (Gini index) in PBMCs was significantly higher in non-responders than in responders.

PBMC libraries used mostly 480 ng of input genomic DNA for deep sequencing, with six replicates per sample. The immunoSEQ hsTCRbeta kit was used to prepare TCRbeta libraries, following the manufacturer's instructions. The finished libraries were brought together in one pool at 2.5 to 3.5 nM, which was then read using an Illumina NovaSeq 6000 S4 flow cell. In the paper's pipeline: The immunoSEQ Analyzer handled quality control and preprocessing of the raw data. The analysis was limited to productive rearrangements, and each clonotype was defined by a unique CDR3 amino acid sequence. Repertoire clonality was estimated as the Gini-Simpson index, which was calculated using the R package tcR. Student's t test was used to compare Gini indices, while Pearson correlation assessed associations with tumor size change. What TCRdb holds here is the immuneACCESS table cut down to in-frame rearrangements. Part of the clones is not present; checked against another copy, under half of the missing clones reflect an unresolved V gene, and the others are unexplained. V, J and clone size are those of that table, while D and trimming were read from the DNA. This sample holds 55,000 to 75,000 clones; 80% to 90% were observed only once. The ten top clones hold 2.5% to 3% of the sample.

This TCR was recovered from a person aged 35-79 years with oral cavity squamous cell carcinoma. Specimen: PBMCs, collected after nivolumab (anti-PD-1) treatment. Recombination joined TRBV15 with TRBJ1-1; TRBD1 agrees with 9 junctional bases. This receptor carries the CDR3 CATSVITGGRTEAFF. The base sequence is TGTGCCACCAGCGTAATAACAGGGGGCCGCACTGAAGCTTTCTTT.